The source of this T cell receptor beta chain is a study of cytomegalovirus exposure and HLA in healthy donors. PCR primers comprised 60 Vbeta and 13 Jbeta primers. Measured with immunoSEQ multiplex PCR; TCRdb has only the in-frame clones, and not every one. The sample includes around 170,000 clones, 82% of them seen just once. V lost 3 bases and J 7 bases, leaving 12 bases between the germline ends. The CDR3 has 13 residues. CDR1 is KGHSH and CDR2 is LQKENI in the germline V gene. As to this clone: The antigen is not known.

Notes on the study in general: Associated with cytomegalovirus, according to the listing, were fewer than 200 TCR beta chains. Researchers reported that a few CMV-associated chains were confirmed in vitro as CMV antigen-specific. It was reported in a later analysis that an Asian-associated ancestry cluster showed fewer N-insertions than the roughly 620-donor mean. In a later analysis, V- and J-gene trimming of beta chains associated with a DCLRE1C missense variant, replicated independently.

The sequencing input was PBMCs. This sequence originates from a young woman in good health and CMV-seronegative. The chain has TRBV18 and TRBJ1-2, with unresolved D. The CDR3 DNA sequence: TGTGCCAGCTCACCGTGGGGTGAGGGTGGCTACACCTTC. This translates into CASSPWGEGGYTF.